The rows below give T cell receptor beta chains drawn from one sample of a study of read filtering for tumor transcriptome and immune sequencing. TCRdb passed the reads through MiXCR, listing each CDR3 protein once. The sample has around 33,000 distinct CDR3 sequences, roughly 18% seen once. Sequenced input: a population of CD138-negative cells sorted from bone marrow. Source of these receptors: a donor at least 40 years old with multiple myeloma. Each CDR3 is given with its conserved first and last residue. Each record gives: CDR3 length, J gene, V gene, CDR3 protein.

14 | TRBJ1-3 | TRBV29-1 | CSVGSGQHGNTIYF
12 | TRBJ2-5 | TRBV5-1 | CASSLAQETQYF
13 | TRBJ2-1 | TRBV6-1 | CASSETDGDEQFF
18 | TRBJ1-4 | TRBV7-8 | CASSVVAYMEGLDEKLFF
14 | TRBJ1-5 | TRBV6-5 | CASREGQGYQPQHF
14 | TRBJ2-5 | TRBV15 | CATSGQGARETQYF
13 | TRBJ1-1 | TRBV27 | CASSLTEEAEAFF
15 | TRBJ2-3 | TRBV19 | CASNGIQSSTDTQYF
13 | TRBJ2-5 | TRBV20-1 | CSAKLKGGETQYF
14 | TRBJ2-7 | TRBV4-1 | CASSHGLATVEQYF
13 | TRBJ2-2 | TRBV5-1 | CASSLRNAGELFF
13 | TRBJ2-4 | TRBV30 | CAWSSTNQNIQYF
13 | TRBJ1-1 | TRBV7-9 | CASRTILSTEAFF
14 | TRBJ2-7 | TRBV4-2 | CASSPGLPESEQYF
17 | TRBJ1-5 | TRBV11-1 | CASSLFRGGFGDQPQHF
12 | TRBJ2-3 | TRBV7-6 | CASSLEGGTQYF
17 | TRBJ1-5 | TRBV2 | CASSGQGGPNSNQPQHF
13 | TRBJ2-7 | TRBV20-1 | CSARDTGTYEQYF
16 | TRBJ2-1 | TRBV20-1 | CSARDRGTSGYNEQFF
13 | TRBJ1-1 | TRBV20-1 | CSAKTGGRAEAFF
13 | TRBJ2-1 | TRBV24-1 | CATSDLESHEQFF
17 | TRBJ2-7 | TRBV7-2 | CASSPAASGLGVYEQYF
15 | TRBJ1-4 | TRBV27 | CASSLTGQGGEKLFF
15 | TRBJ2-7 | TRBV7-3 | CASSSVRRSLIEQYF
15 | TRBJ2-3 | TRBV20-1 | CSAEGVPRAADTQYF
15 | TRBJ1-4 | TRBV4-1 | CASSQSTGLEEKLFF
12 | TRBJ2-5 | TRBV29-1 | CSVEWGRETQYF
15 | TRBJ2-1 | TRBV5-3 | CARSCLASSYNEQFF
15 | TRBJ1-1 | TRBV4-1 | CASSQDWGGDTEAFF
16 | TRBJ1-1 | TRBV30 | CAWSVRGAGYRTEAFF